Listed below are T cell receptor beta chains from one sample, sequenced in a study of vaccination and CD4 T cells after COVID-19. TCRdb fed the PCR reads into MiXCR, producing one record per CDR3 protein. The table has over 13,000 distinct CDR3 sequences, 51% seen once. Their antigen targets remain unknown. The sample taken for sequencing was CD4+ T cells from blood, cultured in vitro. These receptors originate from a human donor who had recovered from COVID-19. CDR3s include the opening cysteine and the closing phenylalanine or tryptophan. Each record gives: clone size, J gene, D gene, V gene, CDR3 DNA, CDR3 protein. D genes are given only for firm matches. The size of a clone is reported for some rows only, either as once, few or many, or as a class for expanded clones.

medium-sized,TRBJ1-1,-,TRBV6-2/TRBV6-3,TGTGCCAGCGTAAGAGTGGGCAACACTGAAGCTTTCTTT,CASVRVGNTEAFF
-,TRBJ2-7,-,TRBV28,TGTGCCAGCACCCCCAACCGCGGATCCGGGAGCCCCTACGAGCAGTACTTC,CASTPNRGSGSPYEQYF
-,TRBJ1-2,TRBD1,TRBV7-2,TGTGCCAGCAGCCCGGGACAGTACTATGGCTACACCTTC,CASSPGQYYGYTF
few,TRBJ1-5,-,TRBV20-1,TGCAGTGCTAGAATTGCAGGGGTGAGTGGGAATCAGCCCCAGCATTTT,CSARIAGVSGNQPQHF
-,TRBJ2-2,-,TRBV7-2,TGTGCCAGCAGCTTAATAAACACCGGGGAGCTGTTTTTT,CASSLINTGELFF
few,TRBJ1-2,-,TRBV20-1,TGCAGTGCTCATACGGGGGACTATGGCTACACCTTC,CSAHTGDYGYTF
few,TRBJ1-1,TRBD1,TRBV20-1,TGCAGTGCTAGGGGACAGATTGCGAACACTGAAGCTTTCTTT,CSARGQIANTEAFF
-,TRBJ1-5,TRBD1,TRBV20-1,TGCAGTGCTAATGGACAGGGGCATCAGCCCCAGCATTTT,CSANGQGHQPQHF
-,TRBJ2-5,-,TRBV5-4,TGTGCCAGCAGCCCGAGGACTATCCAAGAGACCCAGTACTTC,CASSPRTIQETQYF
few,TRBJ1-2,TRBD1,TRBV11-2,TGTGCCAGCAGCTCCTCAGGGGGTTGGGGCTACACCTTC,CASSSSGGWGYTF
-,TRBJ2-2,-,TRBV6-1,TGTGCCAGCAGCCGACAGAGCTTGAACACCGGGGAGCTGTTTTTT,CASSRQSLNTGELFF
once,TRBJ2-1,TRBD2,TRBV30,TGTGCCTGGAGTGAAGGGACTAGCGGGGTTGAGCAGTTCTTC,CAWSEGTSGVEQFF
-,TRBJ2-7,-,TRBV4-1,TGCGCCAGCAGCCAAGAGGTCCGGGGCCGCGAGCAGTACTTC,CASSQEVRGREQYF
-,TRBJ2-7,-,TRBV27,TGTGCCATCACAGGGTCCGTGTTGTGCTACGAGCAGTACTTC,CAITGSVLCYEQYF
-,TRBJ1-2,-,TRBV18,TGTGCCAGCTCACCACTCAAGGGTAGCTATGGCTACACCTTC,CASSPLKGSYGYTF
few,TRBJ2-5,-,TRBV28,TGTGCCAGCAGTCGCCAAGAGACCCAGTACTTC,CASSRQETQYF
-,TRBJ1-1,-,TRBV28,TGTGCCAGCAGGGGCGATAGTAAGAACACTGAAGCTTTCTTT,CASRGDSKNTEAFF
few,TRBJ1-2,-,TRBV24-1,TGTGCCACCAGTGATCCGTCCGGGACACTGAGGAGCTACACCTTC,CATSDPSGTLRSYTF